A single sample is the source of the 21 T cell receptor beta chains below, sequenced in a study of control samples from healthy donors and cancer patients. Libraries were prepared by immunoSEQ multiplex PCR; TCRdb keeps only in-frame clonotypes and omits some of them. The repertoire holds 90,000 to 100,000 clones, around three quarters seen once, with 8% to 11% in the top ten. The sequencing sample was made of blood. The receptors were sampled from a woman in her 30s in good health.

The J gene is TRBJ2-2, the V gene TRBV3-1 (or the pseudogene TRBV3-2), with 10 bases matching TRBD1. Per the germline V gene, CDR1 is LGHDT and CDR2 is YNNKEL (reference sequence). V lost 3 bases to trimming and J lost 3 bases; unmatched junction nucleotides: 7. CDR3 length: 17 amino acids. This chain's CDR3 is CASSHFAGTGDTGELFF. The DNA of the CDR3 is TGTGCCAGCAGCCATTTTGCCGGGACAGGGGACACCGGGGAGCTGTTTTTT.

The chain employs TRBV6-5 and TRBJ1-1; D call uncertain. The CDR3 extends over 13 amino acids. Germline V gene sequence: CDR1 MNHEY, CDR2 SVGAGI. The V and J ends lost 4 bases and 1 base respectively, with 7 bases between them. The CDR3 spells CASSFGPNTEAFF. DNA for the CDR3: TGTGCCAGCAGTTTCGGACCGAACACTGAAGCTTTCTTT.

The J gene is TRBJ2-3, the V gene TRBV9; tentatively, D is TRBD2 (5 bases). V lost 4 bases to trimming and J lost 1 base, with 10 bases between them. CDR1 is SGDLS and CDR2 is YYNGEE in the germline V gene. The CDR3 is 14 residues long. In DNA, the CDR3 is TGTGCCAGCAGCCTCGGGGTTGGCACAGATACGCAGTATTTT. This gives the protein CASSLGVGTDTQYF.

The V and J genes are TRBV2 and TRBJ2-1; weak D call: TRBD1 (6 bases). The CDR3 is 14 amino acids. The V gene lost 6 bases and the J gene lost 8 bases, with 17 bases spanning the gap. The germline CDR1 and CDR2 sequences are SNHLY and FYNNEI. The CDR3 coding sequence is TGTGCCAGCAGCCGGGACAAGACGTTATATGAGCAGTTCTTC. Residues: CASSRDKTLYEQFF.

The chain joins TRBV6-5 to TRBJ1-1, with a tentative D call TRBD1 (6 bases). This CDR3 comprises 14 residues. The germline V gene encodes CDR1 MNHEY and CDR2 SVGAGI. Trimming shortened V by 4 bases and J by 0 bases, and 9 bases separated the two germline ends. CDR3 in amino acids: CASSFDRMNTEAFF. In nucleotides, the CDR3 is TGTGCCAGCAGTTTCGACAGGATGAACACTGAAGCTTTCTTT.

The J gene is TRBJ1-2, the V gene TRBV9, with 11 positions matching TRBD1. The V segment lost 0 bases and the J segment 7 bases; nucleotides outside the gene matches: 5. The CDR3 has 15 amino acids. Germline lookup yields CDR1 SGDLS and CDR2 YYNGEE. In DNA form, the CDR3 reads TGTGCCAGCAGCGTAGAGGGACAGGGGGGTTCTGGCTACACCTTC. Protein product: CASSVEGQGGSGYTF.

This clone was recorded only once. This rearrangement joins TRBV12-5 to TRBJ2-5; 7 bases fit TRBD1. Germline V gives CDR1 LGHNT, CDR2 FRNRAP. The CDR3 runs to 13 residues. V gave up 6 bases and J gave up 1 base; unmatched junction bases: 2. As DNA, the CDR3 is TGTGCTAGTGGCCGGGACAGCCAAGAGACCCAGTACTTC. Translating gives CASGRDSQETQYF.

DNA of the CDR3: TGTGCCAGCAGCTTCCCGGGACTTAGCTCCTACGAGCAGTACTTC. It encodes CASSFPGLSSYEQYF. The V gene is TRBV5-4, the J gene TRBJ2-7; TRBD2 is a possible D gene (6 bases). CDR1 and CDR2 from the germline V gene are SGHNT and YYREEE (reference sequence). CDR3 size: 15 residues. V dropped 2 bases and J dropped 0 bases, with 12 bases sitting between them.

This chain joins TRBV7-9 and TRBJ1-2; D remains unclear. Germline CDR1 reads SEHNR; CDR2 reads FQNEAQ (reference sequence). The CDR3 is 12 residues long. The V gene lost 6 bases and the J gene lost 8 bases, with 13 bases spanning the gap. This CDR3 is CASSSEMSGYTF. CDR3 nucleotide sequence: TGTGCCAGCAGTTCGGAGATGAGCGGCTACACCTTC.

The V call is TRBV7-6, the J call TRBJ1-2; perhaps TRBD1 as D (6 bases). This CDR3 has 16 amino acids. V was pared by 1 base and J by 4 bases, with 16 bases between. Germline-derived CDR1 and CDR2 are SGHVS and FNYEAQ. CDR3 loop: CASSLGGTGLGYGYTF. The CDR3 DNA follows: TGTGCCAGCAGCTTAGGTGGCACAGGGCTGGGCTATGGCTACACCTTC.

In DNA, the CDR3 is TGTGCCAGCAGCTTAACTTCGGGGGGGAAAGAGACCCAGTACTTC. This codes for CASSLTSGGKETQYF. The chain carries TRBV7-3 and TRBJ2-5; 8 bases align to TRBD2. The CDR3 runs 15 residues. Looked up from germline, CDR1 is SGHTA and CDR2 is FQGTGA. The J segment lost 3 bases and the V segment lost 0 bases, leaving 3 bases of the junction unmatched.

The chain has TRBV18 and TRBJ2-1; TRBD1 matches at 10 bases. After removal of 6 bases from V and 3 bases from J, the junction contained 5 bases not matched to a gene. CDR1 is KGHSH and CDR2 is LQKENI in the germline V gene. There are 15 residues in the CDR3. The CDR3 nucleotides are TGTGCCAGCTCCCCCGGGACAGGGGTCTACAATGAGCAGTTCTTC. Translating it yields CASSPGTGVYNEQFF.

The rearrangement uses TRBV29-1 and TRBJ2-7; 8 bases align to TRBD1. J gave up 5 bases and V 4 bases, and 10 bases lay outside the gene matches. Germline-derived CDR1 and CDR2 are SQVTM and ANQGSEA. CDR3 length equals 14 residues. The CDR3 loop reads CSVVPGTGANEQYF. CDR3 bases: TGCAGCGTTGTCCCCGGGACAGGCGCGAACGAGCAGTACTTC.

The genes are TRBV4-3 and TRBJ1-1; D is uncertain. Trimming stripped 0 bases from V and 2 bases from J, with 10 bases between. The CDR3 contains 15 residues. From germline, CDR1 is LGHNA and CDR2 YSLEER. CDR3 nucleotide sequence: TGCGCCAGCAGCCAAGATAGATGGGGAAACACTGAAGCTTTCTTT. It yields the protein CASSQDRWGNTEAFF.

In nucleotides, the CDR3 is TGTGCCAGCTCACCACCCGGCGGGGAGGACTATGGCTACACCTTC. Translated: CASSPPGGEDYGYTF. This chain connects TRBV18 to TRBJ1-2; no clear D gene. Looked up from germline, CDR1 is KGHSH and CDR2 is LQKENI. Trimming shortened V by 0 bases and J by 3 bases, and 11 bases separated the two germline ends. This CDR3 region has 15 residues.

The J gene is TRBJ2-1, the V gene TRBV5-5; TRBD1 agrees at 11 bases. Germline V gene lookup returns CDR1 SGHKS and CDR2 YYEKEE (reference sequence). Unmatched junction bases numbered 12, after V lost 4 bases and J lost 0 bases. This CDR3 region has 19 residues. CDR3: CASSPNRLGQGGSYNEQFF. The CDR3, as DNA: TGTGCCAGCAGCCCAAACCGGCTGGGACAGGGGGGCTCCTACAATGAGCAGTTCTTC.

The chain couples TRBV30 to TRBJ2-3; 8 positions match TRBD2. This CDR3 is built from 14 residues. Germline V gene sequence: CDR1 GTSNPN, CDR2 SVGIG (reference sequence). V gave up 2 bases and J gave up 1 base; unmatched junction bases: 2. As DNA, the CDR3 is TGTGCCTGGAGTATCGGGGGGGGCACAGATACGCAGTATTTT. Translating it yields CAWSIGGGTDTQYF.

With regard to this clone: Within the sample, other DNA sequences also encode this same CDR3. The chain combines TRBV6-5 with TRBJ2-5; D may match TRBD1 or TRBD2 (5 bases each). Trimming removed 2 bases at V and 2 bases at J, with 9 bases between. This CDR3 region has 14 residues. Germline loops: CDR1 MNHEY, CDR2 SVGAGI. The CDR3: CASSYRGRQETQYF. The CDR3 DNA sequence: TGTGCCAGCAGTTACCGGGGACGTCAAGAGACCCAGTACTTC.

The gene calls are TRBV7-2 and TRBJ2-3; 7 nucleotides line up with TRBD1. The CDR3 is 15 residues long. The germline V gene has CDR1 SGHTA and CDR2 FQGNSA. V lost 1 base, J lost 1 base, and 2 bases stayed unmatched. CDR3 sequence (DNA): TGTGCCAGCAGCTTAGGGGACAGACGCACAGATACGCAGTATTTT. As protein: CASSLGDRRTDTQYF.

This chain links TRBV3-1 (or the pseudogene TRBV3-2) with TRBJ2-3; 10 bases are shared with TRBD2. With 1 base clipped from V and 4 bases from J, the junction kept 11 bases outside the gene matches. Germline-derived CDR1 and CDR2 are LGHDT and YNNKEL (reference sequence). The CDR3 has 18 amino acids. DNA of the CDR3: TGTGCCAGCAGCCAAGGGGGAGGCGTAGCGGGGGGCTCAGATACGCAGTATTTT. Protein sequence: CASSQGGGVAGGSDTQYF.

The chain has TRBV2 and TRBJ2-2; tentative D call: TRBD1 (5 bases). CDR1 and CDR2 (germline): SNHLY, FYNNEI. The ends were cut back, 4 bases at V and 2 bases at J, with 8 bases in the middle. This CDR3 has 14 amino acids. The CDR3 nucleotides are TGTGCCAGCAGTGCGACAGTTAACACCGGGGAGCTGTTTTTT. Translating it yields CASSATVNTGELFF.